Below are 11 T cell receptor beta chains sequenced from a single sample in a study of cytomegalovirus exposure and HLA in healthy donors. PCR primers comprised 60 Vbeta and 13 Jbeta primers. Sequenced by immunoSEQ multiplex PCR; TCRdb stores in-frame clones only, minus some. Among 130,000 to 150,000 clones listed, 76% were seen once. Material for sequencing was PBMCs. These receptors all stem from a man aged 18 to 30 in good health and CMV-seronegative.

The chain is built from TRBV27 and TRBJ1-1; 10 nucleotides agree with TRBD1. CDR1 is MNHEY, CDR2 SMNVEV, per germline (reference sequence). The CDR3 contains 16 residues. After removal of 6 bases from V and 1 base from J, the junction contained 8 bases not matched to a gene. The CDR3 DNA reads as TGTGCCAGCAGCCGACAGGGGGCGGCTGGGAACACTGAAGCTTTCTTT. Translating it yields CASSRQGAAGNTEAFF.

The chain has TRBV30 and TRBJ2-7, with D possibly being TRBD2 (6 bases). Germline CDR1 and CDR2: GTSNPN and SVGIG (reference sequence). The CDR3 length is 14 residues. Trimming stripped 0 bases from V and 0 bases from J, with 9 bases between. The CDR3 loop is CAWSVGGTSYEQYF. CDR3 sequence (DNA): TGTGCCTGGAGTGTAGGAGGGACCTCCTACGAGCAGTACTTC.

This clone was detected a few times. The V call is TRBV10-3, the J call TRBJ1-1; D perhaps matches TRBD1 (5 bases). The CDR3 covers 15 residues. V lost 0 bases, J lost 3 bases, and 11 bases lay in between. Germline lookup yields CDR1 ENHRY and CDR2 SYGVKD. CDR3 in amino acids: CAISESQGGDTEAFF. In DNA form, the CDR3 reads TGTGCCATCAGTGAGTCGCAGGGTGGAGACACTGAAGCTTTCTTT.

The chain recombines TRBV7-9 with TRBJ2-7, with a possible D match to TRBD2 (6 bases). This CDR3 comprises 18 residues. Trimming pared 1 base from V and 0 bases from J, leaving 19 bases between. From germline, CDR1 is SEHNR and CDR2 FQNEAQ (reference sequence). CDR3 sequence: CASSLESLASERSYEQYF. The CDR3, as DNA: TGTGCCAGCAGCTTAGAAAGTTTGGCTAGCGAGCGCTCCTACGAGCAGTACTTC.

The chain is built from TRBV28 and TRBJ2-3; weak D call: TRBD2 (6 bases). This CDR3 comprises 15 residues. Germline assignment: CDR1 MDHEN and CDR2 SYDVKM. The V end lost 6 bases, the J end lost 5 bases, and 18 bases lay between the germline ends. CDR3 sequence (DNA): TGTGCCAGCAGCGCCCCTTCGGGAGCCATAGATACGCAGTATTTT. Its protein is CASSAPSGAIDTQYF.

The V and J genes are TRBV30 and TRBJ1-2; 11 bases match TRBD1. The CDR3 spans 15 residues. V shed 0 bases, J shed 2 bases, and the junction held 2 bases outside the gene matches. The V gene's germline CDR1 is GTSNPN and CDR2 SVGIG (reference sequence). For the CDR3, the DNA is TGTGCCTGGAGTGTTGGACAGGGGGCGAACTATGGCTACACCTTC. Residues: CAWSVGQGANYGYTF.

The rearrangement links TRBV19 to TRBJ2-5; 9 bases map to TRBD2. Per germline, CDR1 LNHDA and CDR2 SQIVND (reference sequence). V shed 5 bases and J 5 bases; nucleotides not matched to a gene: 12. The CDR3 has 16 residues. The CDR3 here is CASSRLAGSSSETQYF. CDR3 sequence (DNA): TGTGCCAGTAGTCGGCTAGCGGGAAGTAGTAGCGAGACCCAGTACTTC. Full variable domain (remainder filled in from reference TRBV19 and TRBJ2-5): DGGITQSPKYLFRKEGQNVTLSCEQNLNHDAMYWYRQDPGQGLRLIYYSQIVNDFQKGDIAEGYSVSREKKESFPLTVTSAQKNPTAFYLCASSRLAGSSSETQYFGPGTRLLVL.

The genes are TRBV4-2 and TRBJ1-1; possibly TRBD1 for D (5 bases). The germline V gene encodes CDR1 LGHNA and CDR2 YNFKEQ. Trimming took off 0 bases at V and 0 bases at J, with 11 bases between the two ends. The CDR3 runs 16 residues. The CDR3 sequence is CASSQDGIGVNTEAFF. Here the CDR3 DNA reads TGTGCCAGCAGCCAAGATGGAATAGGGGTGAACACTGAAGCTTTCTTT.

This rearrangement joins TRBV19 to TRBJ1-2, with D unclear. This CDR3 has 14 residues. Trimming removed 3 bases from V and 4 bases from J, with 12 bases in between. The V gene's germline CDR1 is LNHDA and CDR2 SQIVND (reference sequence). For the CDR3, the DNA is TGTGCCAGTAGTATTGAAGGAGTGAGCTATGGCTACACCTTC. Its translation is CASSIEGVSYGYTF. Based on the CDR3 plus reference TRBV19 and TRBJ1-2, the full variable domain is DGGITQSPKYLFRKEGQNVTLSCEQNLNHDAMYWYRQDPGQGLRLIYYSQIVNDFQKGDIAEGYSVSREKKESFPLTVTSAQKNPTAFYLCASSIEGVSYGYTFGSGTRLTVV.

The V gene is TRBV18, the J gene TRBJ2-5, with D perhaps TRBD2 (5 bases). Germline-derived CDR1 and CDR2 are KGHSH and LQKENI. V gave up 3 bases and J gave up 0 bases, with 5 bases separating them. The CDR3 sequence is 13 residues long. CDR3 loop: CASSPGDQETQYF. DNA of the CDR3: TGTGCCAGCTCACCCGGGGACCAAGAGACCCAGTACTTC.

The chain carries TRBV6-4 and TRBJ2-3; D might be TRBD2 (6 bases). The V gene lost 2 bases and the J gene lost 0 bases, with 9 bases spanning the gap. CDR3 length: 15 residues. Germline CDR1 and CDR2: MRHNA and SNTAGT. For the CDR3, the DNA is TGTGCCAGCAGTGACGGGCGGGGTAGCACAGATACGCAGTATTTT. This sequence encodes CASSDGRGSTDTQYF.